The next 4 T cell receptor beta chains were all read from a single sample in a study of T-cell reconstitution after alpha-beta-depleted transplantation in children. Unique molecular identifiers were used in preparing the TCRbeta library. TCRdb ran MiXCR on the PCR reads and lists one entry per CDR3 protein. The data show about 540,000 distinct CDR3 sequences, approximately 20% seen once. The sample here was PBMCs from the stem cell graft donor, taken from the stem cell graft. Every receptor here comes from a human donor who donated a stem cell graft to a child with acute lymphoblastic leukemia.

This clonotype has only a few counts. The CDR3 sequence: CASSVVEFNTEAFF. CDR3 nucleotide sequence: TGTGCCAGCAGCGTAGTCGAATTCAACACTGAAGCTTTCTTT. J is TRBJ1-1 and V is TRBV9; D ambiguous. V was shortened by 0 bases and J by 2 bases, with 8 bases between the two germline ends. In germline, CDR1 is SGDLS, CDR2 YYNGEE. The CDR3 extends over 14 amino acids.

This clonotype was observed a few times. The CDR3 DNA reads TGCGCCAGCAGCCAAGCTATTCCGGGACTAGCGGGAGGCCGGGGGAGATGGAATGAGCAGTTCTTC. It translates to CASSQAIPGLAGGRGRWNEQFF. V usage is TRBV4-1 and J usage is TRBJ2-1; 15 positions match TRBD2. Germline CDR1 reads MGHRA; CDR2 reads YSYEKL. Trimming removed 1 base from V and 7 bases from J; junction bases left unmatched: 20. CDR3 size: 22 residues.

The CDR3 DNA sequence: TGTGCCAGCAGTTACTCGGAAGGGGAGACCTACGAGCAGTACTTC. This encodes CASSYSEGETYEQYF. The rearrangement links TRBV6-5 to TRBJ2-7; the D call may be TRBD1 or TRBD2 (5 bases each). The V and J ends lost 0 bases and 2 bases respectively, with 11 bases between them. The length of the CDR3 is 15 residues. Germline CDR1 MNHEY, CDR2 SVGAGI.

This clonotype came up a few times. V is TRBV16 and J is TRBJ1-4; D ambiguous. V was trimmed by 1 base and J by 7 bases, leaving 7 bases between them. This CDR3 is 13 amino acids long. Germline V gene sequence: CDR1 KGHSY, CDR2 FQNENV. The CDR3 nucleotides are TGTGCCAGCAGCCAATTTAACCGTGAAAAACTGTTTTTT. It encodes CASSQFNREKLFF. Supplemented by reference TRBV16 and TRBJ1-4, the full variable domain reads GEEVAQTPKHLVRGEGQKAKLYCAPIKGHSYVFWYQQVLKNEFKFLISFQNENVFDETGMPKERFSAKCLPNSPCSLEIQATKLEDSAVYFCASSQFNREKLFFGSGTQLSVL.